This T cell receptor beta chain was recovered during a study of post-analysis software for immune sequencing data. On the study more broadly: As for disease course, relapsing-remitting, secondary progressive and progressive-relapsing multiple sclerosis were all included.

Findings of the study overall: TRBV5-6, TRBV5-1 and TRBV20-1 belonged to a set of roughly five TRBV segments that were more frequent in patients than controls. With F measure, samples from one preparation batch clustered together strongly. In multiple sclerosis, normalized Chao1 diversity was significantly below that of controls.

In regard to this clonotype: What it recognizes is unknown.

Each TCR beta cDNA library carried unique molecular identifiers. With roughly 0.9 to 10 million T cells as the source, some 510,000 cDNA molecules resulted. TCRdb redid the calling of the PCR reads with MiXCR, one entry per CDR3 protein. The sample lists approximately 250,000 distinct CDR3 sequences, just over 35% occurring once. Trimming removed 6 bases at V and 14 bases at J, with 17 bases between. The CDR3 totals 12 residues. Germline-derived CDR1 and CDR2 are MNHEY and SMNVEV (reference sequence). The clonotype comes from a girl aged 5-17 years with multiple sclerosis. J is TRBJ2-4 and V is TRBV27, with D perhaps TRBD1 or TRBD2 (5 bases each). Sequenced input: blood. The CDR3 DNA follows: TGTGCCAGCAGCCTGGGACGAGCGGAGGAGTACTTC. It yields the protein CASSLGRAEEYF.